This T cell receptor beta chain stems from a study of chemoradiotherapy in HPV16-positive cancers. Study-level findings and limits: In HPV16-positive patients, HPV-responsive T-cell expansion tracked better recurrence-free survival.

The CDR3 sequence is 14 residues long. Germline V gene sequence: CDR1 MNHNS, CDR2 SASEGT. Trimming removed 6 bases from V and 5 bases from J; junction bases left unmatched: 4. The assay was immunoSEQ multiplex PCR, and TCRdb's table has in-frame clones only and misses some. There are about 22,000 clones in the sample; around 90% occur only once, and 15% to 20% lies in the top ten. About this clone itself: No antigen is known for it.

Over chemoradiotherapy, repertoires were sampled more than once. This chain links TRBV6-1 with TRBJ2-2, with 9 bases that match TRBD1. The sequence was obtained from a human donor with HPV-associated anogenital cancer. Sequenced material: blood, taken from a patient who underwent chemoradiotherapy. The CDR3 bases are TGTGCCAGCAGCCGGACAGGGGAGACCGGGGAGCTGTTTTTT. It translates to CASSRTGETGELFF.